This is a list of T cell receptor beta chains from one sample in a study of liver allograft versus peripheral blood T cells. A single record per CDR3 protein comes from TCRdb applying MiXCR to the reads. The sample holds roughly 6,700 distinct CDR3 sequences; 18% are singletons and the top ten take 58%. All receptors derive from a human patient who had a liver transplant. Some T cells may originate from the graft donor. Each CDR3 is given with its conserved first and last residue. The D gene is left open where the match is weak. Rows may omit the clone size; those that give it use once, few, many or a size class.

j_call,clone_size,d_call,v_call,cdr3_aa,cdr3_nt
TRBJ1-3,many,NA,TRBV19,CASSMGTPSGNTIYF,TGTGCCAGTAGTATGGGGACACCGTCTGGAAACACCATATATTTT
TRBJ1-1,NA,TRBD1,TRBV5-5,CASSPSGLEGAGAFF,TGTGCCAGCAGCCCCTCTGGGCTAGAGGGGGCCGGAGCTTTCTTT
TRBJ2-7,many,NA,TRBV5-6,CASSLGSPYEQYF,TGTGCCAGCAGCTTGGGCAGCCCCTACGAGCAGTACTTC
TRBJ2-7,many,NA,TRBV5-6,CASSSVGARSYEQYF,TGTGCCAGCAGCTCGGTGGGTGCCCGTTCCTACGAGCAGTACTTC
TRBJ1-1,many,NA,TRBV6-2/TRBV6-3,CASRDFEAFF,TGTGCCAGCAGAGATTTTGAAGCTTTCTTT
TRBJ2-1,NA,NA,TRBV7-9,CASSFRGPLSYNEQFF,TGTGCCAGCAGCTTCAGGGGCCCCCTCTCCTACAATGAGCAGTTCTTC
TRBJ2-1,NA,NA,TRBV7-9,CAVSMSLSYNEQFF,TGTGCAGTTAGTATGAGTCTATCCTACAATGAGCAGTTCTTC
TRBJ1-2,NA,NA,TRBV9,CASSEAGSYGYTF,TGTGCCAGCAGCGAGGCGGGTAGCTATGGCTACACCTTC
TRBJ2-1,NA,TRBD1,TRBV12-3/TRBV12-4,CASSSTGTEQFF,TGTGCCAGCAGTTCGACAGGGACTGAGCAGTTCTTC
TRBJ2-1,few,NA,TRBV7-9,CASSQPLAEQFF,TGTGCCAGCAGCCAACCCCTTGCGGAGCAGTTCTTC
TRBJ1-2,NA,NA,TRBV6-5,CASSYSRIGHPIYGYTF,TGTGCCAGCAGTTACTCGAGGATAGGTCACCCGATCTATGGCTACACCTTC
TRBJ1-6,medium-sized,TRBD1,TRBV29-1,CSVRQGQDNSPLHF,TGCAGCGTAAGACAGGGGCAGGATAATTCACCCCTCCACTTT
TRBJ1-2,medium-sized,NA,TRBV10-3,CAISESRAGSGYTF,TGTGCCATCAGTGAGTCGAGGGCTGGGAGTGGCTACACCTTC
TRBJ1-1,many,NA,TRBV6-5,CASSTQGNTEAFF,TGTGCCAGCAGTACACAGGGGAACACTGAAGCTTTCTTT
TRBJ1-2,many,TRBD1,TRBV27,CASSFGQGLSYGYTF,TGTGCCAGCAGTTTTGGACAGGGCCTATCCTATGGCTACACCTTC
TRBJ2-7,medium-sized,NA,TRBV29-1,CSVRISYEQYF,TGCAGCGTTCGTATCTCCTACGAGCAGTACTTC
TRBJ2-1,many,NA,TRBV6-2/TRBV6-3,CASWGLASHEQFF,TGTGCCAGCTGGGGGCTAGCGAGCCATGAGCAGTTCTTC
TRBJ2-1,NA,NA,TRBV7-9,CASSLLGHEQFF,TGTGCCAGCAGCTTATTGGGGCATGAGCAGTTCTTC
TRBJ2-7,NA,NA,TRBV7-9,CASSSHQTGRLYEQYF,TGTGCCAGCAGCTCACACCAGACAGGCCGCCTCTACGAGCAGTACTTC
TRBJ1-1,NA,TRBD1,TRBV27,CASSSQGATEAFF,TGTGCCAGCAGTTCACAGGGGGCCACTGAAGCTTTCTTT
TRBJ1-3,few,NA,TRBV6-6,CASSFTGTSSGNTIYF,TGTGCCAGCAGTTTTACAGGTACCAGCTCTGGAAACACCATATATTTT
TRBJ1-2,medium-sized,NA,TRBV7-9,CASSLSSFYGYTF,TGTGCCAGCAGCTTATCGTCATTCTATGGCTACACCTTC
TRBJ2-7,many,NA,TRBV6-2/TRBV6-3,CASRYEEGWYEQYF,TGTGCCAGCAGATACGAAGAAGGGTGGTACGAGCAGTACTTC
TRBJ1-2,few,NA,TRBV7-9,CASRNDSPYGYTF,TGTGCCAGCAGAAACGACAGCCCCTATGGCTACACCTTC
TRBJ1-1,few,NA,TRBV28,CASSHSTEAFF,TGTGCCAGCAGTCATAGCACTGAAGCTTTCTTT
TRBJ2-2,many,TRBD2,TRBV6-5,CASSYSSGGNTGELFF,TGTGCCAGCAGTTACTCGAGCGGGGGGAACACCGGGGAGCTGTTTTTT
TRBJ1-6,NA,TRBD1,TRBV12-3/TRBV12-4,CASSRPKGAYSPLHF,TGTGCCAGCAGTCGCCCCAAGGGGGCTTATTCACCCCTCCACTTT
TRBJ1-1,NA,NA,TRBV7-9,CASSEGPGGTEAFF,TGTGCCAGCAGCGAGGGACCTGGGGGAACTGAAGCTTTCTTT
TRBJ1-2,many,NA,TRBV30,CAQEDGYGYTF,TGTGCCCAAGAAGACGGCTATGGCTACACCTTC
TRBJ2-7,NA,NA,TRBV20-1,CSARALGDTEQYF,TGCAGTGCTAGAGCTCTCGGGGACACCGAGCAGTACTTC